The entry below gives a single T cell receptor beta chain sequence along with its context. Its antigen is still unknown. The ends lost 2 bases at V and 1 base at J; junction bases unmatched: 2. This CDR3 comprises 14 residues. Germline CDR1 is DFQATT and CDR2 is SNEGSKA (reference sequence). These data belong to a study of identical twins' blood T cells. Overall study findings and caveats: Even for out-of-frame TCRbeta, twins reportedly shared V gene usage much more than unrelated donors.

In the study's own analysis: Each donor had about 100,000 to nearly 550,000 clonotypes. MiXCR, run by TCRdb on the 5' RACE reads, gives a single entry per CDR3 protein. The authors' filters were not applied to this entry. The table lists a few hundred thousand distinct CDR3 sequences, under 30% of them singletons, with approximately 6.6% in the top ten. J is TRBJ1-5 and V is TRBV20-1, with 7 positions matching TRBD1. The source of this sequence is a woman aged 18-49 years in good health. What was sequenced was PBMCs. DNA for the CDR3: TGCAGTGCTAGAAAACAGGGGAGCAATCAGCCCCAGCATTTT. Translated: CSARKQGSNQPQHF.